These 21 T cell receptor beta chains share one sample of origin, sequenced in a study of blood T cell repertoires in COVID-19. TCRdb keeps only in-frame clones here, not all; method: immunoSEQ multiplex PCR. The sample has around 310,000 clones; 90% are singletons. What was sequenced was peripheral blood. The source is a middle-aged woman with COVID-19, enrolled during active disease.

The gene calls are TRBV12-5 and TRBJ1-1, with D unresolved. Deletions cut 0 bases from V and 1 base from J, with 9 bases between. The CDR3 loop spans 15 amino acids. Germline-derived CDR1 and CDR2 are LGHNT and FRNRAP. Written as DNA, the CDR3 is TGTGCTAGTGGTTTGGTACTCCCAGGGAACACTGAAGCTTTCTTT. Translated: CASGLVLPGNTEAFF. The full variable domain, completed using reference TRBV12-5 and TRBJ1-1, is DARVTQTPRHKVTEMGQEVTMRCQPILGHNTVFWYRQTMMQGLELLAYFRNRAPLDDSGMPKDRFSAEMPDATLATLKIQPSEPRDSAVYFCASGLVLPGNTEAFFGQGTRLTVV.

The chain recombines TRBV5-5 with TRBJ1-2; 9 bases are a match to TRBD1. The ends lost 0 bases at V and 4 bases at J; junction bases unmatched: 4. Germline CDR1 and CDR2: SGHKS and YYEKEE (reference sequence). This CDR3 comprises 15 residues. CDR3 sequence reads: CASSLEWTGVYGYTF. The DNA of the CDR3 is TGTGCCAGCAGCTTGGAGTGGACAGGGGTCTATGGCTACACCTTC.

The rearrangement joins TRBV7-3 to TRBJ2-5; TRBD2 aligns across 8 bases. V dropped 5 bases and J dropped 5; count of bases not matched to a gene: 7. Germline CDR1 SGHTA, CDR2 FQGTGA. This CDR3 spans 14 amino acids. DNA of the CDR3: TGTGCCAGCAGCCCCCGGGGGGGCGTGGAGACCCAGTACTTC. This codes for CASSPRGGVETQYF.

The chain links TRBV11-3 to TRBJ1-1, with unresolved D. V shed 3 bases and J shed 4 bases, with 9 bases lying between them. From germline, CDR1 is SGHNT and CDR2 YENEEA. The CDR3 is 13 amino acids. The CDR3 sequence: CASSFSPGTEAFF. CDR3 sequence (DNA): TGTGCCAGCAGCTTCTCTCCCGGCACTGAAGCTTTCTTT.

The chain combines TRBV27 with TRBJ1-5, with 7 bases fitting TRBD1. Germline V CDR1 and CDR2: MNHEY, SMNVEV (reference sequence). Losses at the gene ends were 5 bases for V and 0 bases for J; bases not matched to a gene: 7. The CDR3 has 16 amino acids. CDR3 sequence: CASSPSGGYSNQPQHF. CDR3 sequence (DNA): TGTGCCAGCAGTCCGTCAGGGGGGTATAGCAATCAGCCCCAGCATTTT.

This clone was seen once. V and J are TRBV10-3 and TRBJ2-7; the match to TRBD1 covers 7 bases. Germline trimming cut 2 bases from V and 0 bases from J; bases unmatched to any gene: 1. Germline V CDR1 and CDR2: ENHRY, SYGVKD. This CDR3 spans 14 amino acids. The CDR3: CAISERGPSYEQYF. DNA of the CDR3: TGTGCCATCAGTGAGAGGGGGCCCTCCTACGAGCAGTACTTC.

The chain has TRBV10-3 and TRBJ2-2, with 10 bases identical to TRBD1. The CDR3 is made up of 15 amino acids. From germline, CDR1 is ENHRY and CDR2 SYGVKD. Trimming at V came to 1 base and at J to 5 bases, leaving 1 base not matched to a gene. This CDR3 reads CAISEWTGGTGELFF. The CDR3 bases are TGTGCCATCAGTGAGTGGACAGGGGGAACCGGGGAGCTGTTTTTT.

This clone came up once. This sequence joins TRBV7-2 and TRBJ1-6; tentatively, D is TRBD1 (5 bases). V lost 4 bases and J 4 bases, leaving 8 bases between the germline ends. The CDR3 has 14 residues. Germline V gives CDR1 SGHTA, CDR2 FQGNSA. The CDR3 DNA sequence: TGTGCCAGCAGCTGGACACCTTATAATTCACCCCTCCACTTT. This translates into CASSWTPYNSPLHF.

This clone was detected once. The chain employs TRBV30 and TRBJ2-2; TRBD1 is a possible D gene (5 bases). The CDR3 length is 15 residues. Germline loops: CDR1 GTSNPN, CDR2 SVGIG (reference sequence). V was trimmed by 2 bases and J by 1 base, leaving 11 bases between them. The CDR3 here is CAWSRGTLNTGELFF. CDR3 DNA: TGTGCCTGGAGTAGGGGAACCCTGAACACCGGGGAGCTGTTTTTT.

The chain joins TRBV19 to TRBJ2-7, with 9 bases identical to TRBD1. V was pared by 6 bases and J by 3 bases, with 12 bases of the junction left unmatched. The CDR3 is made up of 16 amino acids. Germline V gene lookup returns CDR1 LNHDA and CDR2 SQIVND (reference sequence). The chain's CDR3 is CASSYGTGGIGYEQYF. CDR3 DNA: TGTGCCAGTAGCTACGGAACAGGGGGCATCGGCTACGAGCAGTACTTC.

This sequence joins TRBV7-9 and TRBJ1-4; D is ambiguous. This CDR3 is built from 17 residues. Trimming removed 1 base from V and 6 bases from J, with 18 bases in between. Looked up from germline, CDR1 is SEHNR and CDR2 is FQNEAQ (reference sequence). CDR3 sequence reads: CASSLVGKREGDEKLFF. DNA for the CDR3: TGTGCCAGCAGCTTAGTGGGGAAGCGGGAAGGTGATGAAAAACTGTTTTTT.

The rearrangement links TRBV4-3 to TRBJ1-2, with TRBD1 as a possible D gene (5 bases). Germline V gene data show CDR1 as LGHNA and CDR2 as YSLEER. The V gene lost 0 bases and the J gene lost 4 bases, with 15 bases spanning the gap. CDR3 length: 16 amino acids. CDR3 bases: TGCGCCAGCAGCCAAGATCAGCGGGGGGTGGGCTATGGCTACACCTTC. The encoded protein is CASSQDQRGVGYGYTF.

This chain links TRBV3-1 (or the pseudogene TRBV3-2) with TRBJ2-7; 10 bases are a match to TRBD2. The CDR3 runs to 15 residues. J was trimmed by 7 bases and V by 4 bases; bases with no gene match: 10. CDR1 and CDR2 from the germline V gene are LGHDT and YNNKEL (reference sequence). In nucleotides, the CDR3 is TGTGCCAGCAGCCGCATCACTAGCGGGGCGAAAGAGCAGTACTTC. This translates into CASSRITSGAKEQYF.

CDR3 bases: TGTGCCAGCAGCGAGACAGGGAGCTCCTACGAGCAGTACTTC. Translated: CASSETGSSYEQYF. The chain links TRBV9 to TRBJ2-7, with 7 nucleotides matching TRBD1. The junction had 3 bases not matched to a gene; V was cut back by 3 bases and J by 0 bases. The CDR3 contains 14 residues. Per the germline V gene, CDR1 is SGDLS and CDR2 is YYNGEE.

The chain recombines TRBV7-8 with TRBJ1-5; D remains unclear. Trimming took 8 bases from V and 0 from J, leaving 8 bases between them. Per the germline V gene, CDR1 is SGHVS and CDR2 is FQNEAQ. This CDR3 has 13 amino acids. The CDR3 sequence: CASSEYSNQPQHF. For the CDR3, the DNA is TGTGCCAGCTCGGAGTATAGCAATCAGCCCCAGCATTTT.

V usage is TRBV27 and J usage is TRBJ2-7; no clear D. Looked up from germline, CDR1 is MNHEY and CDR2 is SMNVEV (reference sequence). The CDR3 loop spans 14 amino acids. Trimming pared 4 bases from V and 0 bases from J, leaving 10 bases between. CDR3 amino acids: CASSSDMGSYEQYF. CDR3 DNA: TGTGCCAGCAGTTCTGACATGGGCTCCTACGAGCAGTACTTC.

The rearrangement joins TRBV28 to TRBJ1-6, with D perhaps matching TRBD1 (5 bases). Trimming removed 7 bases from V and 8 bases from J, with 12 bases in between. This CDR3 has 13 residues. Germline lookup yields CDR1 MDHEN and CDR2 SYDVKM. The CDR3 loop reads CASNGGTYSPLHF. CDR3 bases: TGTGCCAGCAACGGGGGGACCTATTCACCCCTCCACTTT.

This chain joins TRBV5-1 and TRBJ2-1; D is ambiguous. The germline V gene encodes CDR1 SGHRS and CDR2 YFSETQ. The ends were cut back, 0 bases at V and 4 bases at J, with 8 bases in the middle. The CDR3 spans 14 residues. The CDR3 here is CASSLVSSYNEQFF. The CDR3 bases are TGCGCCAGCAGCTTGGTGTCCTCGTACAATGAGCAGTTCTTC.

The V call is TRBV29-1, the J call TRBJ2-4; TRBD1 aligns across 7 bases. Germline assignment: CDR1 SQVTM and CDR2 ANQGSEA. The CDR3 spans 13 residues. The V and J ends lost 5 bases and 2 bases, in that order; junction bases with no gene match: 3. DNA for the CDR3: TGCAGCGTTAGAGGGGGCTCCAAAAACATTCAGTACTTC. It encodes CSVRGGSKNIQYF.

The V call is TRBV5-5, the J call TRBJ2-7; D is perhaps TRBD1 (6 bases). The V end was cut by 3 bases, the J end by 3 bases, with 10 bases between. Per germline, CDR1 SGHKS and CDR2 YYEKEE (reference sequence). This CDR3 spans 13 amino acids. CDR3: CASSWGQGYEQYF. CDR3 coding DNA: TGTGCCAGCAGCTGGGGGCAGGGCTACGAGCAGTACTTC.

The J gene is TRBJ2-2, the V gene TRBV18; tentatively, D is TRBD2 (5 bases). Germline CDR1 reads KGHSH; CDR2 reads LQKENI. V was trimmed by 3 bases and J by 3 bases, leaving 11 bases between them. This CDR3 region has 15 residues. The CDR3 sequence: CASSPRAGHTGELFF. Here the CDR3 DNA reads TGTGCCAGCTCACCGAGGGCGGGTCACACCGGGGAGCTGTTTTTT.